These 32 T cell receptor beta chains were all obtained from the same sample, sequenced in a study of T cell repertoires in cytomegalovirus infection (dated by TCRdb to between 2018 and 2021). In the paper's terms, the treatment or condition label means: in vitro stimulation with specific CMV peptide epitopes to enrich CMV-specific T cells. Sequencing took place on an Illumina HiSeq 1500. In-frame beta chains were kept once TCRdb had trimmed the public reads at Q25 with fastp and called clones with MiXCR. Rows with a matching CDR3 protein are joined into one entry that keeps the most common DNA and genes. The sample table records about 160,000 distinct CDR3 sequences; 20% to 25% of these occur just once. The ten biggest clones cover 20% to 30% of the sample. For these TCRs, the target antigens are not known. This specimen was CD8+ T cells from cultured PBMCs, taken from culture after CMV antigen stimulation. The receptor set was obtained from a human donor in good health (CMV status not recorded). Some clones in this sample may be carry-over from other donors' samples.

This clonotype was seen more than once but under ten times. The chain uses TRBV7-6 and TRBJ2-5, with 9 bases identical to TRBD2. This CDR3 has 17 amino acids. The germline CDR1 and CDR2 sequences are SGHVS and FNYEAQ. Trimming at V came to 4 bases and at J to 2 bases, leaving 11 bases not matched to a gene. The CDR3, as DNA: TGTGCCAGCAGCTCCGCCCCGGGACTAGCATTTCAAGAGACCCAGTACTTC. The encoded protein is CASSSAPGLAFQETQYF. Full variable domain (remainder filled in from reference TRBV7-6 and TRBJ2-5): GAGVSQSPRYKVTKRGQDVALRCDPISGHVSLYWYRQALGQGPEFLTYFNYEAQQDKSGLPNDRFSAERPEGSISTLTIQRTEQRDSAMYRCASSSAPGLAFQETQYFGPGTRLLVL.

This clonotype has only a few counts. J is TRBJ2-1 and V is TRBV12-3 or TRBV12-4, with D perhaps matching TRBD2 (5 bases). Trimming took off 8 bases at V and 9 bases at J, with 5 bases between the two ends. The length of the CDR3 is 9 residues. The CDR3 sequence: CASGSEQFF. The CDR3 DNA is TGTGCCAGCGGGAGTGAGCAGTTCTTC.

The chain links TRBV6-1 to TRBJ1-2; D possibly corresponds to TRBD1 (5 bases). Germline V gene lookup returns CDR1 MNHNS and CDR2 SASEGT. V gave up 8 bases and J gave up 6 bases, with 10 bases separating them. The CDR3 is 11 amino acids. CDR3 in amino acids: CASLGRDGYTF. The DNA for the CDR3 is TGTGCCAGCTTAGGCAGGGATGGCTACACCTTC.

This chain links TRBV19 with TRBJ1-1; no firm D call. Trimming stripped 9 bases from V and 1 base from J, with 9 bases between. Germline V gene sequence: CDR1 LNHDA, CDR2 SQIVND (reference sequence). The CDR3 has 12 residues. CDR3 in DNA: TGTGCCAGCCAGCCCGGGAACACTGAAGCTTTCTTT. Translating gives CASQPGNTEAFF.

The sample holds a few counts of this clonotype. The J gene is TRBJ1-1, the V gene TRBV7-2, with 7 nucleotides matching TRBD1. The junction had 7 bases not matched to a gene; V was cut back by 0 bases and J by 6 bases. The CDR3 sequence is 15 residues long. Germline V gene sequence: CDR1 SGHTA, CDR2 FQGNSA. The CDR3 DNA sequence: TGTGCCAGCAGCTTAGCAGGGGGCGAGAGGGCTGAAGCTTTCTTT. As protein: CASSLAGGERAEAFF. The full variable domain, with the rest looked up from reference TRBV7-2 and TRBJ1-1, is GAGVSQSPSNKVTEKGKDVELRCDPISGHTALYWYRQSLGQGLEFLIYFQGNSAPDKSGLPSDRFSAERTGGSVSTLTIQRTQQEDSAVYLCASSLAGGERAEAFFGQGTRLTVV.

The chain carries TRBV7-2 and TRBJ2-7; unclear D gene. Trimming shortened V by 4 bases and J by 9 bases, and 13 bases separated the two germline ends. The CDR3 loop spans 12 amino acids. Germline V CDR1 and CDR2: SGHTA, FQGNSA. CDR3 protein: CASSWQDGWQYF. CDR3 bases: TGTGCCAGCAGCTGGCAGGACGGTTGGCAGTACTTC.

This clonotype occurred a few times. The chain couples TRBV7-9 to TRBJ1-1; 11 bases match TRBD1. There are 16 residues in the CDR3. CDR1 is SEHNR and CDR2 is FQNEAQ in the germline V gene (reference sequence). V dropped 7 bases and J dropped 6; count of bases not matched to a gene: 13. The CDR3 DNA sequence: TGTGCCAGCACCAAGCCTGCGGACAGGGGGCTTCCTGAAGCTTTCTTT. It yields the protein CASTKPADRGLPEAFF.

This clonotype was seen a single time. Germline is not matched at one junction end, which may reflect a read error. This chain uses TRBV5-3 with TRBJ2-5; TRBD1 matches at 7 bases. TRBV5-3 is assigned to the ORF class and has an uncertain function. The CDR3 length is 16 residues. The chain's CDR3 is CASSSGTGTEKETQYF. In DNA, the CDR3 is TGTGCCAGCAGCTCGGGGACCGGGACAGAAAAAGAGACCCAGTACTTC.

V and J are TRBV6-4 and TRBJ2-5, with 10 nucleotides matching TRBD2. This CDR3 has 16 residues. V shed 11 bases, J shed 4 bases, and the junction held 16 bases outside the gene matches. Germline V gene lookup returns CDR1 MRHNA and CDR2 SNTAGT. The DNA of the CDR3 is TGTGCCCGCATCCCTTCCCCCCTAGCGGGGGTAGAGACCCAGTACTTC. Protein sequence: CARIPSPLAGVETQYF.

This clonotype was counted at least ten times. V is TRBV28 and J is TRBJ2-7, with TRBD1 matching 10 bases. Per the germline V gene, CDR1 is MDHEN and CDR2 is SYDVKM. The V gene end was trimmed by 5 bases and the J gene end by 4 bases; junction bases not matched to a gene: 8. The CDR3 loop spans 15 amino acids. The CDR3 is CASSGETGGFYEQYF. In DNA form, the CDR3 reads TGTGCCAGCAGTGGAGAGACAGGGGGCTTTTACGAGCAGTACTTC.

This clonotype was seen a handful of times. V and J are TRBV27 and TRBJ2-2, with 7 bases that match TRBD1. J was trimmed by 3 bases and V by 2 bases; bases with no gene match: 6. CDR1 and CDR2 from the germline V gene are MNHEY and SMNVEV (reference sequence). CDR3 length equals 16 residues. The CDR3 DNA reads as TGTGCCAGCAGTTTAAGGGCAGGGGGTGACACCGGGGAGCTGTTTTTT. It codes for CASSLRAGGDTGELFF.

There are a few counts of this clonotype. V usage is TRBV4-1 and J usage is TRBJ1-4; 9 bases map to TRBD1. Losses at the gene ends were 3 bases for V and 6 bases for J; bases not matched to a gene: 2. The germline V gene encodes CDR1 MGHRA and CDR2 YSYEKL. This CDR3 comprises 14 residues. CDR3 DNA sequence: TGCGCCAGCAGCCACACAGGGGGCGATGAAAAACTGTTTTTT. Its protein is CASSHTGGDEKLFF.

The chain uses TRBV27 and TRBJ1-2, with TRBD1 matching 9 bases. V was pared by 5 bases and J by 0 bases, with 10 bases of the junction left unmatched. Germline V gene sequence: CDR1 MNHEY, CDR2 SMNVEV (reference sequence). The CDR3 is made up of 17 amino acids. The CDR3 nucleotides are TGTGCCAGCAGTCCCTTAGGACAGGGGCTTACTAACTATGGCTACACCTTC. This encodes CASSPLGQGLTNYGYTF.

The rearrangement joins TRBV2 to TRBJ2-5, with D perhaps TRBD1 (6 bases). Germline values: CDR1 SNHLY, CDR2 FYNNEI. CDR3 length: 14 amino acids. Trimming cost V 6 bases and J 3 bases, with 14 bases left between them. The CDR3 here is CASSRGRSEETQYF. CDR3 bases: TGTGCCAGCAGCAGGGGTCGGAGCGAAGAGACCCAGTACTTC.

This clonotype was found a few times. The chain joins TRBV20-1 to TRBJ2-3, with 10 bases identical to TRBD1. Trimming at V came to 2 bases and at J to 5 bases, leaving 7 bases not matched to a gene. This CDR3 is built from 15 residues. The V gene's germline CDR1 is DFQATT and CDR2 SNEGSKA (reference sequence). The CDR3 DNA reads as TGCAGTGCTAGAAGGAGACAGGGGGCTGGAGATACGCAGTATTTT. Translation gives CSARRRQGAGDTQYF.

The gene calls are TRBV7-8 and TRBJ2-1; D assignment may be TRBD1 or TRBD2 (5 bases each). The CDR3 is 14 residues long. CDR1 is SGHVS, CDR2 FQNEAQ, per germline. Trimming removed 5 bases at V and 5 bases at J, with 13 bases between. This chain's CDR3 is CASSPFGDHNEQFF. The CDR3 coding sequence is TGTGCCAGCAGCCCCTTCGGGGACCACAATGAGCAGTTCTTC.

The gene calls are TRBV7-8 and TRBJ1-2; TRBD1 matches at 7 bases. In germline, CDR1 is SGHVS, CDR2 FQNEAQ. The trim removed 0 bases at V and 6 bases at J, leaving 10 bases unmatched. The CDR3 is 16 amino acids. The CDR3 region is CASSLAAQGDNNGYTF. In DNA, the CDR3 is TGTGCCAGCAGCTTAGCGGCGCAGGGGGACAATAATGGCTACACCTTC.

The table lists this clonotype with a few counts. J is TRBJ2-2 and V is TRBV6-5; the D is unclear. CDR1 and CDR2 from the germline V gene are MNHEY and SVGAGI. The CDR3 has 14 residues. Trimming cost V 5 bases and J 7 bases, with 14 bases left between them. The CDR3 sequence is CASSQYKVDGELFF. The CDR3 nucleotides read TGTGCCAGCAGTCAGTATAAGGTGGACGGGGAGCTGTTTTTT.

There are a few counts of this clonotype. The chain couples TRBV7-9 to TRBJ2-7; D ambiguous. There are 15 residues in the CDR3. The V and J ends lost 5 bases and 4 bases respectively, with 18 bases between them. From germline, CDR1 is SEHNR and CDR2 FQNEAQ (reference sequence). CDR3 loop: CASSPSSLSLYEQYF. For the CDR3, the DNA is TGTGCCAGCAGCCCCAGCTCCCTTTCCCTATACGAGCAGTACTTC.

This rearrangement joins TRBV4-3 to TRBJ1-2; no clear D. The V end was cut by 0 bases, the J end by 3 bases, with 11 bases between. Germline V lookup: CDR1 LGHNA, CDR2 YSLEER. The CDR3 is made up of 15 amino acids. CDR3: CASSQDYGYDYGYTF. The DNA of the CDR3 is TGCGCCAGCAGCCAAGATTATGGGTACGACTATGGCTACACCTTC.

The table lists this clonotype with a few counts. V is TRBV19 and J is TRBJ1-1; no firm D call. The CDR3 has 13 residues. Germline V lookup: CDR1 LNHDA, CDR2 SQIVND (reference sequence). The ends were cut back, 6 bases at V and 4 bases at J, with 12 bases in the middle. CDR3 DNA: TGTGCCAGTAGCTTAACAAGGACCACTGAAGCTTTCTTT. Its translation: CASSLTRTTEAFF.

This clonotype was seen a few times. The chain combines TRBV7-2 with TRBJ2-6; D is undetermined. Germline loops: CDR1 SGHTA, CDR2 FQGNSA. This CDR3 contains 15 residues. V was clipped by 2 bases and J by 2 bases, with 7 bases between them. The CDR3 loop is CASSLRAAGANVLTF. CDR3 in DNA: TGTGCCAGCAGCTTACGGGCAGCTGGGGCCAACGTCCTGACTTTC.

This clonotype occurred a few times. The gene calls are TRBV6-8 and TRBJ1-2; D possibly corresponds to TRBD1 (6 bases). The length of the CDR3 is 15 residues. Trimming took 2 bases from V and 6 from J, leaving 16 bases between them. CDR1 and CDR2 from the germline V gene are MNHGY and SAAAGT. Here the CDR3 DNA reads TGTGCCAGCAGTTACATAGGGGGTAGGACTGATGGCTACACCTTC. Protein: CASSYIGGRTDGYTF.

The chain couples TRBV27 to TRBJ2-2, with no clear D. Trimming pared 6 bases from V and 6 bases from J, leaving 5 bases between. The CDR3 is made up of 11 amino acids. Per the germline V gene, CDR1 is MNHEY and CDR2 is SMNVEV (reference sequence). CDR3 region: CASRLAGELFF. CDR3 nucleotide sequence: TGTGCCAGCAGGTTGGCCGGGGAGCTGTTTTTT.

V gene TRBV7-2 combines with J gene TRBJ2-3; 10 positions match TRBD2. CDR3 length: 19 amino acids. Germline V gene lookup returns CDR1 SGHTA and CDR2 FQGNSA. V trimming: 4 bases; J trimming: 1 base; junction bases outside the gene matches: 14. The CDR3 region is CASSSSLAGYVRGTDTQYF. The CDR3 region has the DNA TGTGCCAGCAGCTCTTCACTAGCGGGGTATGTCAGGGGCACAGATACGCAGTATTTT.

This chain links TRBV7-2 with TRBJ1-4, with D unresolved. Germline V gene data show CDR1 as SGHTA and CDR2 as FQGNSA. Trimming removed 2 bases at V and 4 bases at J, with 17 bases between. This CDR3 spans 17 amino acids. The CDR3: CASSLFPPSGVNEKLFF. The CDR3 coding sequence is TGTGCCAGCAGCTTATTCCCCCCCAGCGGAGTTAATGAAAAACTGTTTTTT.

This clonotype showed up just a few times. J is TRBJ2-1 and V is TRBV7-6; the D is unclear. From germline, CDR1 is SGHVS and CDR2 FNYEAQ. The V end lost 5 bases, the J end lost 15 bases, and 17 bases lay between the germline ends. The CDR3 is 12 residues long. The CDR3 region is CASSPDVFSRFF. The CDR3 DNA sequence: TGTGCCAGCAGCCCGGACGTGTTCAGCAGGTTCTTC. The whole variable domain, remainder taken from reference TRBV7-6 and TRBJ2-1, is GAGVSQSPRYKVTKRGQDVALRCDPISGHVSLYWYRQALGQGPEFLTYFNYEAQQDKSGLPNDRFSAERPEGSISTLTIQRTEQRDSAMYRCASSPDVFSRFFGPGTRLTVL.

This clonotype was observed a handful of times. The junction departs from germline at one end; a sequencing error may be responsible. The V call is TRBV12-3 or TRBV12-4, the J call TRBJ1-5; tentatively, D is TRBD1 (6 bases). The CDR3 length is 14 residues. In nucleotides, the CDR3 is TGTGCCAGCAGCTTAGGGGGTCACGGTCAGCCCCAGCATTTT. Its protein is CASSLGGHGQPQHF.

This clonotype was observed a handful of times. The chain recombines TRBV19 with TRBJ2-1; TRBD2 matches at 10 bases. J gave up 4 bases and V 5 bases, and 5 bases lay outside the gene matches. Germline CDR1 reads LNHDA; CDR2 reads SQIVND (reference sequence). CDR3 length equals 15 residues. CDR3 coding DNA: TGTGCCAGTAGTCTTTCGACTAGCGGGTACAATGAGCAGTTCTTC. It codes for CASSLSTSGYNEQFF.

This clonotype was observed a few times. The V gene is TRBV2, the J gene TRBJ2-6, with a tentative D call TRBD1 (6 bases). The CDR3 consists of 12 residues. The V end lost 7 bases, the J end lost 7 bases, and 8 bases lay between the germline ends. Per germline, CDR1 SNHLY and CDR2 FYNNEI. The CDR3 coding sequence is TGTGCCAGCATTGGGACAGCCAACGTCCTGACTTTC. Protein sequence: CASIGTANVLTF.

This clonotype was seen more than once but under ten times. Here the CDR3 reads CSANQSSTDTQYF. CDR3 nucleotide sequence: TGCAGTGCTAACCAGTCTAGCACAGATACGCAGTATTTT. The chain carries TRBV20-1 and TRBJ2-3; D not resolved. V was shortened by 4 bases and J by 0 bases, with 8 bases between the two germline ends. From germline, CDR1 is DFQATT and CDR2 SNEGSKA (reference sequence). CDR3 length: 13 amino acids.

The sample holds a few counts of this clonotype. The chain links TRBV6-6 to TRBJ2-3, with D perhaps assigned TRBD1 or TRBD2 (5 bases each). Trimming removed 5 bases at V and 4 bases at J, with 22 bases between. CDR3 length equals 17 residues. Germline V gene data show CDR1 as MNHNY and CDR2 as SVGAGI (reference sequence). CDR3: CASSPLIRQPGADTQYF. Here the CDR3 DNA reads TGTGCCAGCAGTCCGTTAATCCGACAGCCCGGGGCAGATACGCAGTATTTT.